The T cell receptor (beta chain) under discussion was sequenced for a study of blood T cell repertoires in COVID-19. Authors' methods: Reference gene primer amplification in the assay estimated nucleated cell counts. Generated by immunoSEQ multiplex PCR, the TCRdb table keeps only in-frame clones and is missing some. That table furnishes V, J and clone size, whereas the DNA furnished D and trimming. There are some 430,000 clones in the sample; 80% to 95% occur only once, and 0.55% to 0.75% lies in the top ten. Enrollees, about 18 to 95 years old, lived in about two dozen US areas. Clinical history as reported by participants underpinned cohort assignment. Recovered status applied to Cohort 3 donors who had two consecutive negative PCRs. It also applied to those with clearance or with symptom resolution. J was trimmed by 2 bases and V by 3 bases; bases with no gene match: 10. The CDR3 loop spans 17 amino acids. Germline V gives CDR1 DFQATT, CDR2 SNEGSKA (reference sequence).

This rearrangement joins TRBV20-1 to TRBJ2-1; 10 bases line up with TRBD2. The clonotype was recovered from a man in his late teens or twenties who had recovered from COVID-19. Sequences were obtained from PBMCs or T cells enriched from blood (not recorded which). The DNA for the CDR3 is TGCAGTGCTAGTGATCTAGCGGGAGAAGTAACCTACAATGAGCAGTTCTTC. Translating it yields CSASDLAGEVTYNEQFF.